The 9 T cell receptor beta chains given below trace back to one sample, sequenced in a study of T cells after yellow fever vaccination. TCRdb re-called the 5' RACE reads with MiXCR, one entry per CDR3 protein. The sample holds roughly 94,000 distinct CDR3 sequences, about 8.8% seen once. This material consisted of CD8+ T cells not binding an NS4B(214-222) dextramer, sorted from PBMCs, taken approximately 16 days after the first yellow fever vaccination. The receptors derive from a man aged 18 to 35 who received the YFV17D yellow fever vaccine.

This clonotype was observed many times. The V call is TRBV7-9, the J call TRBJ2-5; D uncertain. Germline V gene data show CDR1 as SEHNR and CDR2 as FQNEAQ (reference sequence). Trimming left V 3 bases short and J 4 bases short, with 15 bases between. There are 15 residues in the CDR3. The CDR3 reads CASSFLSLASETQYF. The CDR3, as DNA: TGTGCCAGCAGCTTTCTCTCGTTGGCCTCAGAGACCCAGTACTTC.

This clonotype was seen a handful of times. The chain carries TRBV7-2 and TRBJ2-5; no reliable D call. This CDR3 has 14 amino acids. V lost 5 bases and J 1 base, leaving 11 bases between the germline ends. Per the germline V gene, CDR1 is SGHTA and CDR2 is FQGNSA. In DNA form, the CDR3 reads TGTGCCAGCAGCCTTCTAGGATCCCAAGAGACCCAGTACTTC. It codes for CASSLLGSQETQYF.

The chain combines TRBV7-8 with TRBJ2-7; possibly TRBD2 for D (5 bases). CDR3 length: 14 amino acids. V lost 1 base and J 1 base, leaving 8 bases between the germline ends. Looked up from germline, CDR1 is SGHVS and CDR2 is FQNEAQ. CDR3 coding DNA: TGTGCCAGCAGCTTAGTAACGGGATCCTACGAGCAGTACGTC. Translation gives CASSLVTGSYEQYV.

This rearrangement joins TRBV28 to TRBJ2-7; possible D gene TRBD1, 6 bases. The V gene's germline CDR1 is MDHEN and CDR2 SYDVKM. Trimming removed 2 bases from V and 3 bases from J, with 11 bases in between. The CDR3 runs to 14 residues. In nucleotides, the CDR3 is TGTGCCAGCAGTTTACATAGGGGGTTCTACGAGCAGTACGTC. This translates into CASSLHRGFYEQYV.

This clonotype has more than one count but fewer than ten. Here the CDR3 reads CASSELGTWETQYF. DNA for the CDR3: TGTGCCAGCAGTGAACTCGGGACTTGGGAGACCCAGTACTTC. The chain is built from TRBV25-1 and TRBJ2-5; the D gene is possibly TRBD2 (6 bases). From germline, CDR1 is MGHDK and CDR2 SYGVNS. With 2 bases removed from V and 5 bases from J, the gap between germline ends came to 12 bases. The CDR3 is 14 residues long.

The V call is TRBV20-1, the J call TRBJ1-1; no clear D. Germline CDR1 reads DFQATT; CDR2 reads SNEGSKA (reference sequence). The CDR3 has 13 residues. Trimming left V 3 bases short and J 6 bases short, with 14 bases between. The CDR3 is CSARGTINPEAFF. CDR3 in DNA: TGCAGTGCTAGGGGCACGATCAACCCTGAAGCTTTCTTT.

The chain carries TRBV20-1 and TRBJ2-3; 7 bases are a match to TRBD2. Germline values: CDR1 DFQATT, CDR2 SNEGSKA (reference sequence). Trimming cost V 0 bases and J 9 bases; bases outside gene matches: 12. The CDR3 spans 15 residues. The CDR3 DNA is TGCAGTGCTAGAGAGGGACTAACGGGGGAGCAAACGCAGTATTTT. Translating gives CSAREGLTGEQTQYF.

In its sample, this clonotype was seen a few times. The chain links TRBV13 to TRBJ2-7; the match to TRBD1 covers 9 bases. Per germline, CDR1 PRHDT and CDR2 FYEKMQ (reference sequence). CDR3 length: 16 amino acids. With V trimmed by 0 bases and J by 6 bases, 9 bases remained unmatched. CDR3 in amino acids: CASSLGLGTGPLEQYF. CDR3 bases: TGTGCCAGCAGCTTAGGCCTAGGGACAGGGCCCCTCGAGCAGTACTTC.

This clonotype occurred a few times. This chain uses TRBV4-3 with TRBJ2-3; TRBD1 matches at 12 bases. The CDR3 extends over 17 amino acids. CDR1 is LGHNA and CDR2 is YSLEER in the germline V gene. The V segment lost 1 base and the J segment 4 bases; nucleotides outside the gene matches: 6. CDR3 amino acids: CASSQAPGQGASDTQYF. The CDR3 DNA sequence: TGCGCCAGCAGCCAAGCCCCGGGACAGGGGGCGTCAGATACGCAGTATTTT.